This T cell receptor (beta chain) was observed in a study of identical twins. Study-wide results and caveats: Twin pairs had excess sharing that was weaker in beta out-of-frame sequences.

Template switching created a universal primer site, and the cDNA included unique molecular identifiers. TCRdb re-called the 5' RACE reads with MiXCR, one entry per CDR3 protein. The sample has about 700,000 distinct CDR3 sequences; over 5% are singletons. This clonotype was recorded many times. Its antigen is not identified. The CDR3 covers 13 residues. J gave up 4 bases and V 6 bases, and 5 bases lay outside the gene matches. Germline CDR1 and CDR2: SGHRS and YFSETQ. Sample: naive T cells sorted from blood. This clonotype originated in a man between 18 and 29 years old in good health. The J gene is TRBJ1-1, the V gene TRBV5-1, with 8 bases matching TRBD1. CDR3 in amino acids: CASNQGAGTEAFF. CDR3 DNA sequence: TGCGCCAGCAACCAGGGGGCTGGCACTGAAGCTTTCTTT.